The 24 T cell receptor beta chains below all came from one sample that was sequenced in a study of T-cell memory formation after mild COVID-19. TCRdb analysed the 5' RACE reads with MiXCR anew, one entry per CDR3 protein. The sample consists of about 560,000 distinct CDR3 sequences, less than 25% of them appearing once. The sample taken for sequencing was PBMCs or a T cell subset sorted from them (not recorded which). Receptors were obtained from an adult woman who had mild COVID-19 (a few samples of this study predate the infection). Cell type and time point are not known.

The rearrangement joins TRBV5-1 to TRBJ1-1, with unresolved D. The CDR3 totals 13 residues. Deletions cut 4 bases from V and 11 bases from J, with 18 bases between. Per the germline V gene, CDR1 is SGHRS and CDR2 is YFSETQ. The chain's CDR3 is CASSPRPGDRAFF. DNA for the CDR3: TGCGCCAGCAGCCCCCGTCCCGGGGATCGGGCTTTCTTT. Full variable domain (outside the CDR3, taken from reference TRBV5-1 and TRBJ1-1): KAGVTQTPRYLIKTRGQQVTLSCSPISGHRSVSWYQQTPGQGLQFLFEYFSETQRNKGNFPGRFSGRQFSNSRSEMNVSTLELGDSALYLCASSPRPGDRAFFGQGTRLTVV.

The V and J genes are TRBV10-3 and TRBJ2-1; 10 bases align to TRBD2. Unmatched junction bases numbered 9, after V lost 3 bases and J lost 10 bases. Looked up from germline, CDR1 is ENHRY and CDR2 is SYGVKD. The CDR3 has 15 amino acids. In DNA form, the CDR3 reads TGTGCCATCAGTGATGGTGGTAGCGGGAGGACCGAGCAGTTCTTC. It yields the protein CAISDGGSGRTEQFF.

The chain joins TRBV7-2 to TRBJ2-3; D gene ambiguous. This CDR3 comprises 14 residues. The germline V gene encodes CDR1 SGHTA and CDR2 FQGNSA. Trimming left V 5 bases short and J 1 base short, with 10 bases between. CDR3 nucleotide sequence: TGTGCCAGCAGCCCCACAAGCGGCACAGATACGCAGTATTTT. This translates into CASSPTSGTDTQYF.

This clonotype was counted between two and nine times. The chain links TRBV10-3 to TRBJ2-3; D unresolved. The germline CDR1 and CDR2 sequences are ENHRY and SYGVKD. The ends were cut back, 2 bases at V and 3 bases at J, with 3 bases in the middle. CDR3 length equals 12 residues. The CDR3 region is CAISEGTDTQYF. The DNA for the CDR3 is TGTGCCATCAGTGAGGGTACAGATACGCAGTATTTT.

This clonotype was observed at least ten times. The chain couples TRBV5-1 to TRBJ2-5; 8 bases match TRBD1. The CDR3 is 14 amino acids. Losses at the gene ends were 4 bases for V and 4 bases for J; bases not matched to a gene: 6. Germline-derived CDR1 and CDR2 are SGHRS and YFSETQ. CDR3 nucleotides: TGCGCCAGCAGCCACGGACAGGGCGGAGAGACCCAGTACTTC. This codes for CASSHGQGGETQYF.

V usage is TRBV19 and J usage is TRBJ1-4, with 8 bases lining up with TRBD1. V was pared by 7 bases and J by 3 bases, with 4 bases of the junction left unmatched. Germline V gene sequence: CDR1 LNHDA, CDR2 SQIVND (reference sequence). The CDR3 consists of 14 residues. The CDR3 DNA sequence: TGTGCCAGTAACTGGGGACAGGCTAATGAAAAACTGTTTTTT. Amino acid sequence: CASNWGQANEKLFF.

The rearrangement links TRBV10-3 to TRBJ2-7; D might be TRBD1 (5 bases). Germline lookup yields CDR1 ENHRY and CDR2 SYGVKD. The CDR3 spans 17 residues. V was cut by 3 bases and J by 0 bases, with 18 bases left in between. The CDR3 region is CAISEQVGSRRSYEQYF. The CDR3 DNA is TGTGCCATCAGTGAACAGGTGGGCAGCCGCCGCTCCTACGAGCAGTACTTC.

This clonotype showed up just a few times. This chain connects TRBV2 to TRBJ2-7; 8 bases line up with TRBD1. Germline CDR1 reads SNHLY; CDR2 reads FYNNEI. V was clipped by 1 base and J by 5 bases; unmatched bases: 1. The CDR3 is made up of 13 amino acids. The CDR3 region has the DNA TGTGCCAGCAGTGAAGGGACAGGGAACGAGCAGTACTTC. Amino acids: CASSEGTGNEQYF.

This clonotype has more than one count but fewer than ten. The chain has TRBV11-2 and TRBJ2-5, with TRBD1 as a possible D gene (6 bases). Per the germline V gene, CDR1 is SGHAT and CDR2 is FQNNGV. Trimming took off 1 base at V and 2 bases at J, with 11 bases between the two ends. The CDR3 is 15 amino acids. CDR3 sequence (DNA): TGTGCCAGCAGCTTAGTTTTCGGACAGCAAGAGACCCAGTACTTC. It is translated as CASSLVFGQQETQYF.

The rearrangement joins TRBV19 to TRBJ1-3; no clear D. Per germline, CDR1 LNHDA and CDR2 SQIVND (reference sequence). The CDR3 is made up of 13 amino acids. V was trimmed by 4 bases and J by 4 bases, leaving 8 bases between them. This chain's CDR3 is CASSTEEGNTIYF. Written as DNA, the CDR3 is TGTGCCAGTAGTACCGAAGAAGGAAACACCATATATTTT.

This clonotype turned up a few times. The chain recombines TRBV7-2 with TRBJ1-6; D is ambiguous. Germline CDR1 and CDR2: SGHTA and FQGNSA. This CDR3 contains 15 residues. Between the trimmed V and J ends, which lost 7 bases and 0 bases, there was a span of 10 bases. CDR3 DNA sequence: TGTGCCAGCACACCGGCTAGCTCCTATAATTCACCCCTCCACTTT. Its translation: CASTPASSYNSPLHF.

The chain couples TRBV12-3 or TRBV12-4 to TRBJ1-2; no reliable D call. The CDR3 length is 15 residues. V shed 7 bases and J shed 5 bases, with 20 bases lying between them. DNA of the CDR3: TGTGCCAGCAATACGAGGAGGACCTTAGGGTATGGCTACACCTTC. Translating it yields CASNTRRTLGYGYTF.

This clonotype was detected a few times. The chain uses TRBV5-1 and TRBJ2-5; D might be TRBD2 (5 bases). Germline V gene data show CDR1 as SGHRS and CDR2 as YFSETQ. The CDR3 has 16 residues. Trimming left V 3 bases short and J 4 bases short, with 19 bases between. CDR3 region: CASSSGSGGLAETQYF. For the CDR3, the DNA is TGCGCCAGCAGCTCGGGGTCGGGCGGTTTGGCAGAGACCCAGTACTTC.

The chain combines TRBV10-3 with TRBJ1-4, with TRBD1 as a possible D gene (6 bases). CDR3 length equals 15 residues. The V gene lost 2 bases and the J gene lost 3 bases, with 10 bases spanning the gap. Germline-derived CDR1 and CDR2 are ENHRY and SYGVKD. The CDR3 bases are TGTGCCATCAGTGAGCCCGGACAGCCTAATGAAAAACTGTTTTTT. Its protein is CAISEPGQPNEKLFF.

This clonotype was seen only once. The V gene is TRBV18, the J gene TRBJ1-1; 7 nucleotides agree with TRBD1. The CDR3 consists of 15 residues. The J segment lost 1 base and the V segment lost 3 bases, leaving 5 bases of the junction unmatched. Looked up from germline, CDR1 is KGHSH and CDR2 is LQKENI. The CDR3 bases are TGTGCCAGCTCACCCGGACAGGACCGGAACACTGAAGCTTTCTTT. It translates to CASSPGQDRNTEAFF.

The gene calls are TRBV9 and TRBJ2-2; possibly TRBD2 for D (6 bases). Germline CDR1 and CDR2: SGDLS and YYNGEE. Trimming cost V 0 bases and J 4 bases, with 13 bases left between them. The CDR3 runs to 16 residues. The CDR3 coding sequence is TGTGCCAGCAGCGTAGGGTCTAGCGTCGCCACCGGGGAGCTGTTTTTT. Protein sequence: CASSVGSSVATGELFF.

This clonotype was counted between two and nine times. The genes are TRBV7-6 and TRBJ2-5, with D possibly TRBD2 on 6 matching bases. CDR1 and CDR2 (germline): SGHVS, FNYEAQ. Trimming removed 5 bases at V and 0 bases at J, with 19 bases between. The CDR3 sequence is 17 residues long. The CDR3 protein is CASSAPSTGGNQETQYF. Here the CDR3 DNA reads TGTGCCAGCAGCGCACCTTCCACCGGAGGGAACCAAGAGACCCAGTACTTC.

The CDR3 sequence is CASSSSGTGGRTYNEQFF. CDR3 DNA sequence: TGTGCCAGCAGTTCGTCCGGGACAGGGGGCCGAACCTACAATGAGCAGTTCTTC. The J gene is TRBJ2-1, the V gene TRBV27; 12 bases fit TRBD1. This CDR3 contains 18 residues. Germline V gene lookup returns CDR1 MNHEY and CDR2 SMNVEV (reference sequence). Trimming took 4 bases from V and 2 from J; bases not matched to a gene: 9.

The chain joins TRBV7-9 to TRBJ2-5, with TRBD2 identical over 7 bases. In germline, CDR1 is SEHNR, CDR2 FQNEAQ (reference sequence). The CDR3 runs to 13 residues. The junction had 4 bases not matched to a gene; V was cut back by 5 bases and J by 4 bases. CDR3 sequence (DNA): TGTGCCAGCAGCCGGGACTACTTAGAGACCCAGTACTTC. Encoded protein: CASSRDYLETQYF. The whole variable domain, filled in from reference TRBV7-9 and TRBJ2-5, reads DTGVSQNPRHKITKRGQNVTFRCDPISEHNRLYWYRQTLGQGPEFLTYFQNEAQLEKSRLLSDRFSAERPKGSFSTLEIQRTEQGDSAMYLCASSRDYLETQYFGPGTRLLVL.

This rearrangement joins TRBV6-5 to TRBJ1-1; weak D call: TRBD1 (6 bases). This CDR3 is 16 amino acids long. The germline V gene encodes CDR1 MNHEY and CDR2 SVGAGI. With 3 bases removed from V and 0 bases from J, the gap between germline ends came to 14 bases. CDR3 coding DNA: TGTGCCAGCAGTTATACAGGACAGAGACTGAACACTGAAGCTTTCTTT. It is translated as CASSYTGQRLNTEAFF.

CDR3 in DNA: TGTGCCAGCAGTGAACAGAGCTCTGGAAACACCATATATTTT. Its protein product is CASSEQSSGNTIYF. The V gene is TRBV6-1, the J gene TRBJ1-3; D uncertain. CDR3 length: 14 residues. In germline, CDR1 is MNHNS, CDR2 SASEGT. V dropped 2 bases and J dropped 0 bases, with 5 bases sitting between them.

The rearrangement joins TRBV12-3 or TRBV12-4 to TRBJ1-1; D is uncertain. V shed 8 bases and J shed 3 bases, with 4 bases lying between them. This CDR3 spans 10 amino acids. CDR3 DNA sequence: TGTGCCAGCGGGGACACTGAAGCTTTCTTT. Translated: CASGDTEAFF.

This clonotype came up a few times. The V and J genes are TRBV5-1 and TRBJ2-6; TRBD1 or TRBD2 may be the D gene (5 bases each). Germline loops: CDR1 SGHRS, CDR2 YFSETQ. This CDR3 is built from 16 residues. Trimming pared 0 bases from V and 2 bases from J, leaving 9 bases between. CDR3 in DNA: TGCGCCAGCAGCTTGGGTCCGGGGCCTGGGGCCAACGTCCTGACTTTC. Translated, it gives CASSLGPGPGANVLTF.

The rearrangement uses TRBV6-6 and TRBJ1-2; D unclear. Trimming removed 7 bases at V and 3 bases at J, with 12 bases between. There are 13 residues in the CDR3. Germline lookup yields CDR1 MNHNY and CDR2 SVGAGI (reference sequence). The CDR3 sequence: CASTLDMDYGYTF. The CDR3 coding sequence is TGTGCCAGCACTCTCGACATGGACTATGGCTACACCTTC.